The following is a T cell receptor (beta chain) sequence with its context. The antigen remains undetermined. Sequenced by immunoSEQ multiplex PCR; TCRdb stores in-frame clones only, minus some. The sample features 150,000 or so clones, with around 2.4% in its top ten. This sample is drawn from a study of T cell responses to AZD1222 COVID-19 vaccine. Findings and limits, study-wide: Clonal diversity was possibly underestimated, and white British individuals and females predominated among donors. Recipients of AZD1222 seropositive at baseline numbered only 5 or 6. CD4 TCRs linked to vaccination spanned spike, dominating at 160-218 and 743-854. It was only after the peak T cell response that any repertoires were sampled.

The TCR was taken from an adult in good health. The material sequenced was peripheral blood.

The DNA for the CDR3 is TGTGCCAGCAGCTTGCTCGACGTGGTAACTGAAGCTTTCTTT. It encodes CASSLLDVVTEAFF. This sequence joins TRBV5-6 and TRBJ1-1; D unclear. Trimming left V 1 base short and J 5 bases short, with 12 bases between. The CDR3 spans 14 residues. CDR1 and CDR2 (germline): SGHDT, YYEEEE.